This paragraph reports one T cell receptor (beta chain). No antigen is known for it. This record belongs to a study of cytomegalovirus exposure and HLA in healthy donors. The study's findings and limits: A missense DCLRE1C variant was associated with V- and J-gene trimming of TCR beta chains in a later analysis, and an independent cohort replicated the association.

It was with 60 Vbeta and 13 Jbeta primers that the PCR ran. The data were produced by immunoSEQ multiplex PCR, yet TCRdb's version contains in-frame clones alone and is incomplete. Here the sample spans some 91,000 clones, around 82% being singletons. The ends were cut back, 4 bases at V and 2 bases at J, with 18 bases in the middle. Germline loops: CDR1 LGHNA, CDR2 YSLEER. The length of the CDR3 is 16 residues. The genes are TRBV4-3 and TRBJ2-7; TRBD2 might be the D (6 bases). This clonotype was sampled from a woman in her sixties or seventies in good health and CMV-seronegative. The sample was PBMCs. The CDR3: CASSPRHGTDAYEQYF. CDR3 nucleotides: TGCGCCAGCAGCCCCCGACACGGGACTGATGCCTACGAGCAGTACTTC.